This T cell receptor beta chain came from a study of cytomegalovirus exposure and HLA in healthy donors. Study in general: It was reported in a later analysis that the same platform had been used for the roughly 130 validation repertoires as for the 666 first-cohort repertoires. Study results and caveats: The study labeled 180 or so TCR beta chains cytomegalovirus-associated. Among the CMV-associated chains, a few were confirmed in vitro as specific for CMV antigens. The dataset shows that most TCR sequences were rare, while some public TCRs occurred in many donors.

About this clone: The antigen remains undetermined.

The protocol was immunoSEQ multiplex PCR, while the TCRdb copy is restricted to in-frame clones and leaves out a portion. The sample records some 130,000 clones, approximately 84% being singletons. V lost 2 bases and J 0 bases, leaving 6 bases between the germline ends. The CDR3 sequence is 15 residues long. The V gene's germline CDR1 is SGHRS and CDR2 YFSETQ. The gene calls are TRBV5-1 and TRBJ2-6; D is perhaps TRBD2 (5 bases). Sequencing input: PBMCs. The source is a man aged 25-45 years in good health and CMV-seropositive. CDR3 region: CASSFGVSGANVLTF. The DNA for the CDR3 is TGCGCCAGCAGCTTCGGGGTCTCTGGGGCCAACGTCCTGACTTTC.